These T cell receptor beta chains were read from a single sample in a study of CD8 T cells in Susac syndrome. TCRdb independently ran MiXCR on the immunoSEQ multiplex PCR reads; one entry per CDR3 protein. The sample has fewer than 350,000 distinct CDR3 sequences, around 92% seen once; the top ten hold approximately 0.065%. What was sequenced was CD4+ T cells from PBMCs. The source is a human donor with multiple sclerosis. The CDR3 runs from the conserved cysteine through the conserved F or W.

v_call | cdr3_aa
TRBV18 | CASSPSEGYTF
TRBV4-2 | CASSQDGQRSYEQYF
TRBV6-5 | CASSPTGTAIRGYTF
TRBV7-9 | CASSSSGGSNQPQHF
TRBV29-1 | CSVVGLLAGEQYF
TRBV7-2 | CASSLVSRPYEQYF
TRBV7-8 | CASSLGSGRGRSGEQFF
TRBV12-3/TRBV12-4 | CASSLSGASTDTQYF
TRBV27 | CASSLRTKGLYEQYF
TRBV5-1 | CASRYEGGHTEAFF
TRBV20-1 | CSARDPVDSLGYTF
TRBV7-8 | CASSLVILASEQYF
TRBV12-3/TRBV12-4 | CASSFGGDGDTQYF
TRBV5-1 | CASSVRGSTEKLFF
TRBV6-2/TRBV6-3 | CASLFSGANVLTF
TRBV30 | CACHHGARTNTEAFF
TRBV5-1 | CASGSGGYTDTQYF
TRBV7-9 | CASSDTPGNQPQHF
TRBV3-1 | CASSQFGNRGLHGYTF
TRBV4-2 | CASSQDPGLAGVGDNEQFF
TRBV12-5 | CASGTGQGGYYSPLHF
TRBV5-4 | CASSPGTGSATEAFF
TRBV6-1 | CASSEGTGHLLGNEKLFF
TRBV19 | CASSMGLMNTEAFF
TRBV7-7 | CASRGGNTGELFF
TRBV6-6 | CATVWDPTDTQYF
TRBV12-3/TRBV12-4 | CASTEYGFEGYTF
TRBV4-1 | CASSQPSGSYEQYF
TRBV29-1 | CNLTGRRHTGELFF
TRBV6-6 | CASSYDGMSYEQYF
TRBV29-1 | CSAEREDVTDTQYF